The rows below give T cell receptor beta chains drawn from one sample of a study of CD8+ T cells in alopecia areata. This table comes from immunoSEQ multiplex PCR, and its TCRdb copy is limited to in-frame clones, with some not included. This table holds about 74,000 clones, 25% to 30% found once. Source: CD8+ T cells sorted from blood, taken at week 4, from a patient treated with tofacitinib. These receptors all come from a human donor with alopecia areata. Both conserved end residues are part of each CDR3. The order of the fields is J gene, V gene, D gene, clone size, CDR3 protein, CDR3 DNA. D genes are given only for firm matches. Clone sizes are given selectively: once, few, many, or a class where the clone is expanded.

j_call: TRBJ2-1
v_call: TRBV7-6
d_call: NA
clone_size: few
cdr3_aa: CASSYTNFYNEQFF
cdr3_nt: TGTGCCAGCAGCTATACTAACTTCTACAATGAGCAGTTCTTC

j_call: TRBJ2-2
v_call: TRBV7-9
d_call: NA
clone_size: NA
cdr3_aa: CASSPLNTGELFF
cdr3_nt: TGTGCCAGCAGCCCACTTAACACCGGGGAGCTGTTTTTT

j_call: TRBJ2-2
v_call: TRBV27
d_call: NA
clone_size: few
cdr3_aa: CASSPPPVGGELFF
cdr3_nt: TGTGCCAGCAGTCCCCCGCCGGTAGGGGGGGAGCTGTTTTTT

j_call: TRBJ1-2
v_call: TRBV29-1
d_call: NA
clone_size: NA
cdr3_aa: CSANRDGYTF
cdr3_nt: TGCAGCGCCAACAGGGACGGCTACACCTTC

j_call: TRBJ2-7
v_call: TRBV7-8
d_call: NA
clone_size: many
cdr3_aa: CASQASGSEQYF
cdr3_nt: TGTGCCAGCCAGGCGTCGGGGTCTGAGCAGTACTTC

j_call: TRBJ2-5
v_call: TRBV2
d_call: TRBD2
clone_size: few
cdr3_aa: CASSEGLVGTQYF
cdr3_nt: TGTGCCAGCAGTGAGGGACTAGTTGGGACCCAGTACTTC

j_call: TRBJ2-7
v_call: TRBV2
d_call: NA
clone_size: NA
cdr3_aa: CASSEPGNYEQYF
cdr3_nt: TGTGCCAGCAGTGAACCGGGGAACTACGAGCAGTACTTC

j_call: TRBJ2-1
v_call: TRBV29-1
d_call: TRBD1
clone_size: NA
cdr3_aa: CSVVGRGIHEQFF
cdr3_nt: TGCAGCGTTGTGGGCAGGGGGATCCATGAGCAGTTCTTC

j_call: TRBJ2-7
v_call: TRBV15
d_call: NA
clone_size: NA
cdr3_aa: CATSRERDSSYEQYF
cdr3_nt: TGTGCCACCAGCAGAGAAAGGGACTCCTCCTACGAGCAGTACTTC

j_call: TRBJ2-7
v_call: TRBV29-1
d_call: NA
clone_size: NA
cdr3_aa: CSVVSNSYEQYF
cdr3_nt: TGCAGCGTCGTTTCGAACTCCTACGAGCAGTACTTC

j_call: TRBJ2-5
v_call: TRBV29-1
d_call: NA
clone_size: NA
cdr3_aa: CSVESGEETQYF
cdr3_nt: TGCAGCGTTGAATCCGGGGAAGAGACCCAGTACTTC

j_call: TRBJ2-5
v_call: TRBV29-1
d_call: NA
clone_size: NA
cdr3_aa: CSGLQQETQYF
cdr3_nt: TGCAGCGGACTCCAGCAAGAGACCCAGTACTTC

j_call: TRBJ1-5
v_call: TRBV6-5
d_call: TRBD1
clone_size: once
cdr3_aa: CASSLTGGYSNQPQHF
cdr3_nt: TGTGCCAGCAGTTTAACAGGGGGATATAGCAATCAGCCCCAGCATTTT

j_call: TRBJ2-6
v_call: TRBV14
d_call: NA
clone_size: NA
cdr3_aa: CASGPTPGANVLTF
cdr3_nt: TGTGCCAGCGGGCCGACCCCTGGGGCCAACGTCCTGACTTTC

j_call: TRBJ2-1
v_call: TRBV29-1
d_call: TRBD1
clone_size: few
cdr3_aa: CSVGQGGNEQFF
cdr3_nt: TGCAGCGTTGGACAGGGGGGCAATGAGCAGTTCTTC

j_call: TRBJ2-1
v_call: TRBV30
d_call: TRBD2
clone_size: NA
cdr3_aa: CAWSVWDYEQFF
cdr3_nt: TGTGCCTGGAGTGTATGGGACTACGAGCAGTTCTTC

j_call: TRBJ2-7
v_call: TRBV7-9
d_call: NA
clone_size: once
cdr3_aa: CASSSWDKSYEQYF
cdr3_nt: TGTGCCAGCAGCTCATGGGACAAATCCTACGAGCAGTACTTC

j_call: TRBJ1-4
v_call: TRBV29-1
d_call: NA
clone_size: few
cdr3_aa: CSVVFGGLREKLFF
cdr3_nt: TGCAGCGTTGTTTTCGGGGGGCTCCGGGAAAAACTGTTTTTT

j_call: TRBJ1-1
v_call: TRBV27
d_call: NA
clone_size: NA
cdr3_aa: CASNLRGGNTEAFF
cdr3_nt: TGTGCCAGCAACCTCAGGGGCGGAAACACTGAAGCTTTCTTT

j_call: TRBJ2-7
v_call: TRBV28
d_call: NA
clone_size: NA
cdr3_aa: CASSLKYEQYF
cdr3_nt: TGTGCCAGCAGTCTTAAGTACGAGCAGTACTTC

j_call: TRBJ2-3
v_call: TRBV6-5
d_call: NA
clone_size: NA
cdr3_aa: CASSSTVRTQYF
cdr3_nt: TGTGCCAGCAGTTCCACCGTGCGTACGCAGTATTTT

j_call: TRBJ1-5
v_call: TRBV6-6
d_call: TRBD1
clone_size: few
cdr3_aa: CASSYPRDRDDQPQHF
cdr3_nt: TGTGCCAGCAGTTACCCCCGGGACAGGGACGATCAGCCCCAGCATTTT

j_call: TRBJ2-2
v_call: TRBV5-1
d_call: NA
clone_size: NA
cdr3_aa: CASSLRQNTGELFF
cdr3_nt: TGCGCCAGCAGCTTGCGACAAAACACCGGGGAGCTGTTTTTT

j_call: TRBJ2-7
v_call: TRBV29-1
d_call: TRBD2
clone_size: few
cdr3_aa: CSVAGLAGVSYEQYF
cdr3_nt: TGCAGCGTGGCCGGGCTAGCGGGGGTCTCCTACGAGCAGTACTTC

j_call: TRBJ1-1
v_call: TRBV30
d_call: NA
clone_size: NA
cdr3_aa: CAWSVGNTEAFF
cdr3_nt: TGTGCCTGGAGTGTAGGCAACACTGAAGCTTTCTTT

j_call: TRBJ2-2
v_call: TRBV30
d_call: NA
clone_size: few
cdr3_aa: CAWSVWGQNTGELFF
cdr3_nt: TGTGCCTGGAGTGTATGGGGACAGAACACCGGGGAGCTGTTTTTT

j_call: TRBJ2-1
v_call: TRBV27
d_call: TRBD1
clone_size: NA
cdr3_aa: CASSIETGDDEQFF
cdr3_nt: TGTGCCAGCAGTATAGAAACAGGGGACGATGAGCAGTTCTTC

j_call: TRBJ1-1
v_call: TRBV7-9
d_call: NA
clone_size: few
cdr3_aa: CASSLDPASEAFF
cdr3_nt: TGTGCCAGCAGCCTGGACCCTGCCAGCGAAGCTTTCTTT

j_call: TRBJ1-1
v_call: TRBV20-1
d_call: NA
clone_size: NA
cdr3_aa: CSALTEAFF
cdr3_nt: TGCAGTGCTCTTACTGAAGCTTTCTTT

j_call: TRBJ2-7
v_call: TRBV27
d_call: NA
clone_size: few
cdr3_aa: CASSPRGTHYEQYF
cdr3_nt: TGTGCCAGCAGTCCTCGGGGGACTCACTACGAGCAGTACTTC

j_call: TRBJ1-1
v_call: TRBV29-1
d_call: NA
clone_size: few
cdr3_aa: CSAGEGDLNTEAFF
cdr3_nt: TGCAGCGCTGGGGAGGGGGATTTGAACACTGAAGCTTTCTTT

j_call: TRBJ2-1
v_call: TRBV5-1
d_call: TRBD2
clone_size: NA
cdr3_aa: CASSLVGRGTSASNEQFF
cdr3_nt: TGCGCCAGCAGCTTGGTCGGTCGGGGGACTAGCGCCTCCAATGAGCAGTTCTTC

j_call: TRBJ1-2
v_call: TRBV27
d_call: NA
clone_size: once
cdr3_aa: CASMSGGRGFGYTF
cdr3_nt: TGTGCCAGCATGTCGGGAGGACGGGGCTTTGGCTACACCTTC

j_call: TRBJ2-1
v_call: TRBV6-5
d_call: TRBD2
clone_size: NA
cdr3_aa: CASSGWEGNEQFF
cdr3_nt: TGTGCCAGCAGTGGTTGGGAGGGAAATGAGCAGTTCTTC

j_call: TRBJ2-2
v_call: TRBV15
d_call: NA
clone_size: NA
cdr3_aa: CATSRSRTQVFTGELFF
cdr3_nt: TGTGCCACCAGCAGATCGCGGACGCAAGTATTCACCGGGGAGCTGTTTTTT

j_call: TRBJ2-7
v_call: TRBV30
d_call: NA
clone_size: NA
cdr3_aa: CASGGQGGGPYEQYF
cdr3_nt: TGTGCCTCCGGAGGGCAGGGAGGAGGGCCCTACGAGCAGTACTTC

j_call: TRBJ2-3
v_call: TRBV11-2
d_call: NA
clone_size: NA
cdr3_aa: CASSLDYTGHSTDTQYF
cdr3_nt: TGTGCCAGCAGCTTAGATTACACAGGGCACAGCACAGATACGCAGTATTTT

j_call: TRBJ2-7
v_call: TRBV7-8
d_call: NA
clone_size: few
cdr3_aa: CASSLQGQALDEQYF
cdr3_nt: TGTGCCAGCAGCCTACAGGGACAAGCGCTGGACGAGCAGTACTTC

j_call: TRBJ1-4
v_call: TRBV30
d_call: NA
clone_size: few
cdr3_aa: CAGTETGTNEKLFF
cdr3_nt: TGTGCCGGAACGGAGACGGGGACTAATGAAAAACTGTTTTTT

j_call: TRBJ2-1
v_call: TRBV2
d_call: NA
clone_size: NA
cdr3_aa: CASSPMPLSSYNEQFF
cdr3_nt: TGTGCCAGCAGCCCAATGCCCTTAAGCTCCTACAATGAGCAGTTCTTC

j_call: TRBJ1-3
v_call: TRBV9
d_call: TRBD1
clone_size: NA
cdr3_aa: CASSGRQGSSGNTIYF
cdr3_nt: TGTGCCAGCAGCGGGAGACAGGGGAGCTCTGGAAACACCATATATTTT

j_call: TRBJ2-2
v_call: TRBV29-1
d_call: TRBD2
clone_size: few
cdr3_aa: CSVEAGTTNTGELFF
cdr3_nt: TGCAGCGTTGAAGCCGGGACTACGAACACCGGGGAGCTGTTTTTT

j_call: TRBJ1-1
v_call: TRBV27
d_call: NA
clone_size: NA
cdr3_aa: CASSFLAYTEAFF
cdr3_nt: TGTGCCAGCAGTTTCCTGGCGTACACTGAAGCTTTCTTT

j_call: TRBJ2-7
v_call: TRBV29-1
d_call: NA
clone_size: few
cdr3_aa: CSVGQPYEQYF
cdr3_nt: TGCAGCGTTGGACAGCCTTACGAGCAGTACTTC

j_call: TRBJ2-6
v_call: TRBV27
d_call: NA
clone_size: NA
cdr3_aa: CASGANVLTF
cdr3_nt: TGTGCCTCTGGGGCCAACGTCCTGACTTTC

j_call: TRBJ2-3
v_call: TRBV14
d_call: NA
clone_size: NA
cdr3_aa: CASSPPDTQYF
cdr3_nt: TGTGCCAGCAGCCCCCCAGATACGCAGTATTTT